The clone carrying this T cell receptor beta chain was observed a few times. Antigen specificity is unknown. This record comes from a study of T cells in Graves' hyperthyroidism and ophthalmopathy. Findings and caveats of the study: Most expanded thyroid clonotypes above 0.001 also appeared in blood.

The CDR3 consists of 18 residues. CDR1 LGHDT and CDR2 YNNKEL come from the germline V gene (reference sequence). The V and J ends lost 1 base and 0 bases respectively, with 18 bases between them. Amplification yielded TCR beta CDR3 regions, with RNA transcripts as the source. An initial round of RT-PCR targeting the TCR CDR3 relied on the HTBI primer set. In TCRdb, the multiplex PCR reads were re-called with MiXCR into one record per CDR3 protein. Here the sample spans 500,000 or so distinct CDR3 sequences, 17% being singletons. The sequenced sample was blood. This chain connects TRBV3-1 to TRBJ1-2; TRBD1 is a possible D gene (6 bases). This clonotype was obtained from a young woman with Graves' ophthalmopathy. DNA for the CDR3: TGTGCCAGCAGCCAAGCGGGGGCAGAGAAACTTTCTAACTATGGCTACACCTTC. Amino acid sequence: CASSQAGAEKLSNYGYTF.